This T cell receptor beta chain was sequenced for a study of T cells in Graves' hyperthyroidism and ophthalmopathy. Notes on the study in general: Prediction of ophthalmopathy progression came a median approximately 6.6 months pre-onset. Also found in blood were most expanded thyroid clonotypes above 0.001.

Each person with ophthalmopathy scored at least 3 on the Clinical Activity Score, reached NOSPECS grade 4 or higher, and had been ill under 3 months. Lactation, pregnancy, other autoimmune disease or uncontrolled infection led to exclusion of patients. There were TCR beta CDR3 regions amplified from RNA transcripts. Carried out on the TCR CDR3, a first-round RT-PCR used the HTBI primer set. A single record per CDR3 protein comes from TCRdb applying MiXCR to the multiplex PCR reads. The data show 640,000 or so distinct CDR3 sequences, with approximately 14% seen just once and roughly 6.9% held by the top ten. This clonotype was seen repeatedly, ten times or more. The antigen remains undetermined. CDR3 size: 16 residues. After removal of 4 bases from V and 0 bases from J, the junction contained 3 bases not matched to a gene. Per germline, CDR1 SGHVT and CDR2 SQSDAQ.

Source material: blood. The TCR comes from a woman under 30 with Graves' ophthalmopathy. The rearrangement links TRBV7-4 to TRBJ2-5; 12 nucleotides agree with TRBD2. This CDR3 reads CASSSGTSGYQETQYF. The CDR3 DNA follows: TGTGCCAGCAGCTCCGGGACTAGCGGGTACCAAGAGACCCAGTACTTC.